These T cell receptor beta chains were read from a single sample in a study of blood T cell repertoires in COVID-19. Using immunoSEQ multiplex PCR, the repertoire was profiled, and TCRdb retains in-frame clones only, with some absent. Seen here are roughly 230,000 clones, around 90% observed once, and the top ten hold 0.7%. Sample: peripheral blood. Receptors originate from a human donor in a cohort sampled during active COVID-19. CDR3s include the opening cysteine and the closing phenylalanine or tryptophan. The D gene is left open where the match is weak. The listing skips clone size in some rows; elsewhere it reads once, few, many or a size class.

d_gene,j_gene,v_gene,len,abundance,CDR3aa
TRBD1,TRBJ1-2,TRBV6-5,13,many,CASSLTGDHGYTF
-,TRBJ2-7,TRBV6-2/TRBV6-3,13,-,CASSPRDSYEQYF
-,TRBJ2-7,TRBV7-2,14,-,CASSANRARREQYF
-,TRBJ1-2,TRBV19,14,-,CASSIDSVSYGYTF
-,TRBJ1-3,TRBV11-2,16,-,CASSFTSGWDSGTIYF
-,TRBJ2-7,TRBV19,15,once,CASSHLGREPYEQYF
-,TRBJ2-5,TRBV20-1,10,-,CSAGVETQYF
TRBD1,TRBJ1-2,TRBV18,14,-,CASSPGQGDYGYTF
-,TRBJ1-5,TRBV30,13,-,CAWSIQGNQPQHF
-,TRBJ2-7,TRBV6-6,15,-,CASSYSSVRQAEQYF
-,TRBJ1-4,TRBV5-4,16,-,CASSARALLGNEKLFF
TRBD2,TRBJ2-3,TRBV12-5,16,-,CASGLMTSGGPGTQYF
TRBD1,TRBJ1-1,TRBV18,14,-,CASSPGTENTEAFF
TRBD1,TRBJ1-2,TRBV30,13,-,CATRQGAEYGYTF
-,TRBJ1-1,TRBV30,13,-,CAWSSGLHTEAFF
TRBD1,TRBJ2-7,TRBV12-3/TRBV12-4,12,-,CASSTGPYEQYF
TRBD1,TRBJ2-2,TRBV27,16,-,CASSPIPRGQTGELFF
TRBD1,TRBJ1-2,TRBV27,16,-,CASSPSTGQVNYGYTF
-,TRBJ1-1,TRBV12-3/TRBV12-4,12,few,CASRPGGTEAFF
TRBD2,TRBJ2-1,TRBV6-2/TRBV6-3,16,-,CASSPPGLAPGDEQFF
-,TRBJ1-6,TRBV3-1/TRBV3-2,11,-,CASSVEGPLHF
-,TRBJ1-5,TRBV6-5,15,-,CASSSPGVSNQPQHF
TRBD2,TRBJ2-7,TRBV2,15,-,CASSEGVAGIFEQYF
-,TRBJ2-6,TRBV4-1,15,-,CASSPTGSGANVLTF